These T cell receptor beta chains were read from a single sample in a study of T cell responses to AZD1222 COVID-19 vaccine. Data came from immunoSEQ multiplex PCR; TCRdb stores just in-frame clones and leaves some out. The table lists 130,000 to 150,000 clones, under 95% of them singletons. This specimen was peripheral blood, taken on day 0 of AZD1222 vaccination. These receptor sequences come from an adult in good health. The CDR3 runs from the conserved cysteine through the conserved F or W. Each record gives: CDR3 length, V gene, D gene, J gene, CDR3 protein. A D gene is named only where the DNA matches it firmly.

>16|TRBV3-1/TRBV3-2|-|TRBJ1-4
CASSQDRAGKREKLFF
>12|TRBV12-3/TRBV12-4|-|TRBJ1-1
CASSLFETEAFF
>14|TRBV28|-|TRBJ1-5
CASSETRDFQPQHF
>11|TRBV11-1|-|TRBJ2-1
CASSFSYEQFF
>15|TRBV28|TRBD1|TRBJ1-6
CASRTPGQSNSPLHF
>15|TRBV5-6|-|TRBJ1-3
CASSLKGLAGNTIYF
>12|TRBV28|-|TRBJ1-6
CASSPYNSPLHF
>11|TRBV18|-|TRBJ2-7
CASSPGFEQYF
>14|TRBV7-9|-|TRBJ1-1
CASSLRTGGTEAFF
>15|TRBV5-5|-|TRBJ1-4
CASTLVGRGGEKLFF
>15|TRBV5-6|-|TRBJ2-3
CASSPSGTLTDTQYF
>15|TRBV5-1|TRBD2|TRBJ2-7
CASSLQTSGFYEQYF